This TCR beta chain was recorded in a study of Ad26.COV2.S vaccination and SARS-CoV-2 variants. Study results and caveats: Substantial post-vaccination breadth of spike-specific CD8+ and CD4+ T cell responses was reported.

TCRdb's copy holds only in-frame clones and misses some; the assay was immunoSEQ multiplex PCR. The repertoire holds 250,000 to 300,000 clones, with over 75% as singletons. Noted treatment: roughly 20 received Ad26.COV2.S at low or high dose, single or two shots; about 5 received placebo; per-sample allocation not given. Sampling happened 63 days after the first vaccine or placebo injection. Details on this clone: What it recognizes is unknown.

Per the germline V gene, CDR1 is SEHNR and CDR2 is FQNEAQ (reference sequence). This CDR3 is built from 13 residues. Trimming stripped 5 bases from V and 1 base from J, with 8 bases between. The rearrangement links TRBV7-9 to TRBJ1-1; TRBD1 is a possible D gene (5 bases). Sequenced here: peripheral blood, sampled in a trial of Ad26.COV2.S vaccine versus placebo. The sequence came from a person between 18 and 60 years old who received the Ad26.COV2.S COVID-19 vaccine or a placebo. CDR3 nucleotides: TGTGCCAGCAGCCCCCAGGGGAACACTGAAGCTTTCTTT. This translates into CASSPQGNTEAFF. The full variable domain, with the rest looked up from reference TRBV7-9 and TRBJ1-1, is DTGVSQNPRHKITKRGQNVTFRCDPISEHNRLYWYRQTLGQGPEFLTYFQNEAQLEKSRLLSDRFSAERPKGSFSTLEIQRTEQGDSAMYLCASSPQGNTEAFFGQGTRLTVV.